There are many counts of the clone carrying this T cell receptor beta chain. Its antigen is unidentified. CDR1 SQVTM and CDR2 ANQGSEA come from the germline V gene. The junction had 4 bases not matched to a gene; V was cut back by 0 bases and J by 1 base. The CDR3 has 16 amino acids. The data originate from a study of glioma-infiltrating T cells. Findings and limits, study-wide: Only very few CDR3 sequences appeared in both tissue and blood.

The iRepertoire nested amplicon-rescue multiplex PCR amplified TCR alpha and beta CDR3s from RNA. TCRdb called the multiplex PCR reads again in MiXCR, with one record for every CDR3 protein. The sample lists approximately 6,100 distinct CDR3 sequences, roughly 47% occurring once. This chain joins TRBV29-1 and TRBJ2-7; 12 bases are a match to TRBD2. The material sequenced was glioma tissue, nonneoplastic brain tissue, or PBMCs (not recorded which). This TCR came from a human donor with low-grade glioma or glioblastoma, undergoing nonglioma brain surgery, or in good health (not recorded which). The DNA of the CDR3 is TGCAGCGTTGAAGATTTTGGACTAGCGGGATCCTACGAGCAGTACTTC. Translating it yields CSVEDFGLAGSYEQYF.